One sample yielded the 5 T cell receptor beta chains listed below, sequenced in a study of cytomegalovirus exposure and HLA in healthy donors. With 60 Vbeta and 13 Jbeta primers, the PCR was carried out. Using immunoSEQ multiplex PCR, the repertoire was profiled, and TCRdb retains in-frame clones only, with some absent. The data show around 170,000 clones, around 82% seen once. The sequencing input was PBMCs. These receptors originate from a boy between 2 and 10 years old in good health and CMV-seronegative.

This sequence joins TRBV29-1 and TRBJ2-1; 10 positions agree with TRBD1. There are 15 residues in the CDR3. CDR1 and CDR2 (germline): SQVTM, ANQGSEA. The V gene end was trimmed by 6 bases and the J gene end by 8 bases; junction bases not matched to a gene: 13. CDR3 sequence: CSVREVTGGMDEQFF. The CDR3 nucleotides are TGCAGCGTGCGGGAGGTGACAGGGGGCATGGATGAGCAGTTCTTC.

V usage is TRBV7-8 and J usage is TRBJ2-7; possibly TRBD2 for D (6 bases). This CDR3 region has 15 residues. Germline lookup yields CDR1 SGHVS and CDR2 FQNEAQ. Trimming removed 4 bases at V and 3 bases at J, with 16 bases between. CDR3 region: CASSWRGPRNYEQYF. The CDR3 DNA is TGTGCCAGCAGCTGGAGGGGACCCCGGAACTACGAGCAGTACTTC.

This clone was counted once. The rearrangement joins TRBV11-2 to TRBJ2-7, with 9 nucleotides matching TRBD2. This CDR3 has 15 residues. Germline assignment: CDR1 SGHAT and CDR2 FQNNGV. Germline trimming cut 4 bases from V and 4 bases from J; bases unmatched to any gene: 8. The CDR3 DNA reads as TGTGCCAGCAGCTCTTACGGGACTAGCAGATACGAGCAGTACTTC. Amino acids: CASSSYGTSRYEQYF.

The J gene is TRBJ2-5, the V gene TRBV5-1, with 7 nucleotides matching TRBD1. J lost 2 bases, V lost 3 bases, and 7 bases had no gene match. CDR3 length: 15 amino acids. Germline V gene sequence: CDR1 SGHRS, CDR2 YFSETQ. CDR3 nucleotides: TGCGCCAGCAGCTCGGACGGGACAGAACAAGAGACCCAGTACTTC. Translation gives CASSSDGTEQETQYF.

The rearrangement joins TRBV6-5 to TRBJ1-5; 7 bases line up with TRBD1. With 3 bases clipped from V and 6 bases from J, the junction kept 8 bases outside the gene matches. The CDR3 contains 15 residues. CDR1 and CDR2 from the germline V gene are MNHEY and SVGAGI. CDR3 sequence (DNA): TGTGCCAGCAGTTATTCAGGGGGTGTAGGTCAGCCCCAGCATTTT. Residues: CASSYSGGVGQPQHF.